The 32 T cell receptor beta chains given below trace back to one sample, sequenced in a study of T-cell reconstitution after alpha-beta-depleted transplantation in children. During its preparation, the TCRbeta library received unique molecular identifiers. TCRdb recomputed calls from the PCR reads with MiXCR, one row per CDR3 protein. The sample carries approximately 230,000 distinct CDR3 sequences, roughly 25% recorded once. Sequences were derived from PBMCs, mostly from graft donor cells, sampled 360 days after TCRalphabeta/CD19-depleted stem cell transplant. These receptor sequences come from a female patient aged 2-15 years who had a stem cell transplant for congenital amegakaryocytic thrombocytopenia, so the T cells may come from the graft donor.

This clonotype was counted many times. This chain connects TRBV28 to TRBJ2-3; 9 bases map to TRBD2. Germline CDR1 MDHEN, CDR2 SYDVKM. CDR3 size: 15 residues. The V gene end was trimmed by 6 bases and the J gene end by 2 bases; junction bases not matched to a gene: 6. The CDR3 nucleotides are TGTGCCAGCAGCAGTAGCGGGAGTAACACAGATACGCAGTATTTT. It yields the protein CASSSSGSNTDTQYF. Full variable domain (missing parts from reference TRBV28 and TRBJ2-3): DVKVTQSSRYLVKRTGEKVFLECVQDMDHENMFWYRQDPGLGLRLIYFSYDVKMKEKGDIPEGYSVSREKKERFSLILESASTNQTSMYLCASSSSGSNTDTQYFGPGTRLTVL.

A few counts support this clonotype. This chain joins TRBV15 and TRBJ2-1; TRBD2 is a possible D gene (6 bases). V was pared by 2 bases and J by 5 bases, with 16 bases between. Germline CDR1 is LNHNV and CDR2 is YYDKDF (reference sequence). The CDR3 loop spans 16 amino acids. The CDR3 is CATSRSGGIGDNEQFF. The CDR3 DNA sequence: TGTGCCACCAGCAGAAGTGGGGGGATTGGGGACAATGAGCAGTTCTTC.

The V gene is TRBV27, the J gene TRBJ2-3; 9 bases are a match to TRBD1. J was trimmed by 2 bases and V by 4 bases; bases with no gene match: 4. This CDR3 contains 15 residues. CDR1 MNHEY and CDR2 SMNVEV come from the germline V gene (reference sequence). The DNA of the CDR3 is TGTGCCAGCAGTTCAGGACAGGGGTACACAGATACGCAGTATTTT. Protein: CASSSGQGYTDTQYF.

The chain has TRBV5-1 and TRBJ2-3; 9 nucleotides agree with TRBD2. This CDR3 contains 15 residues. CDR1 is SGHRS and CDR2 is YFSETQ in the germline V gene. The V segment lost 1 base and the J segment 5 bases; nucleotides outside the gene matches: 5. The CDR3 reads CASSLPSGIGDTQYF. The CDR3 DNA reads TGCGCCAGCAGCTTGCCTAGCGGGATTGGAGATACGCAGTATTTT.

The sample holds a few counts of this clonotype. V is TRBV6-1 and J is TRBJ1-1, with 8 bases that match TRBD1. The germline CDR1 and CDR2 sequences are MNHNS and SASEGT. This CDR3 is 14 amino acids long. V shed 6 bases, J shed 1 base, and the junction held 4 bases outside the gene matches. The CDR3 coding sequence is TGTGCCAGCAGGAGGGACAGGACGAACACTGAAGCTTTCTTT. Translating gives CASRRDRTNTEAFF.

This clonotype turned up a few times. The chain has TRBV11-2 and TRBJ2-1; a possible D gene is TRBD2 (6 bases). V lost 5 bases and J lost 9, with 20 bases in between. This CDR3 contains 15 residues. Per the germline V gene, CDR1 is SGHAT and CDR2 is FQNNGV. In nucleotides, the CDR3 is TGTGCCAGCAGCCCGGGGACTCGGCGGAGGTTTGAGCAGTTCTTC. The encoded protein is CASSPGTRRRFEQFF. The whole variable domain, filled in from reference TRBV11-2 and TRBJ2-1, reads EAGVAQSPRYKIIEKRQSVAFWCNPISGHATLYWYQQILGQGPKLLIQFQNNGVVDDSQLPKDRFSAERLKGVDSTLKIQPAKLEDSAVYLCASSPGTRRRFEQFFGPGTRLTVL.

The rearrangement links TRBV28 to TRBJ1-4; 12 bases are shared with TRBD1. The V segment lost 5 bases and the J segment 10 bases; nucleotides outside the gene matches: 11. The CDR3 length is 16 residues. The germline gives CDR1 MDHEN, CDR2 SYDVKM. CDR3: CASSEGQGASVGKLFF. Written as DNA, the CDR3 is TGTGCCAGCAGTGAGGGACAGGGGGCTTCCGTCGGAAAACTGTTTTTT.

V is TRBV29-1 and J is TRBJ2-5; TRBD1 aligns across 9 bases. The CDR3 contains 14 residues. V shed 7 bases and J 2 bases; nucleotides not matched to a gene: 8. CDR1 is SQVTM and CDR2 is ANQGSEA in the germline V gene. CDR3 loop: CSDMDRGPQETQYF. CDR3 nucleotides: TGCAGCGACATGGACAGGGGCCCACAAGAGACCCAGTACTTC.

A few counts support this clonotype. The V and J genes are TRBV2 and TRBJ2-5; tentative D call: TRBD1 (5 bases). The V and J ends lost 4 bases and 1 base respectively, with 10 bases between them. CDR1 and CDR2 (germline): SNHLY, FYNNEI. The CDR3 sequence is 14 residues long. The CDR3 DNA reads TGTGCCAGCAGTGCGACAGCACCCCAAGAGACCCAGTACTTC. Translated, it gives CASSATAPQETQYF.

This clonotype was observed at least ten times. The chain combines TRBV20-1 with TRBJ2-1; D possibly uses TRBD1 or TRBD2 (5 bases each). Germline CDR1 reads DFQATT; CDR2 reads SNEGSKA (reference sequence). Trimming removed 4 bases at V and 7 bases at J, with 17 bases between. The CDR3 consists of 14 residues. The CDR3 sequence is CSAIRTPWGNEQFF. The CDR3 nucleotides are TGCAGTGCTATAAGGACTCCCTGGGGGAATGAGCAGTTCTTC.

This rearrangement joins TRBV20-1 to TRBJ2-2, with TRBD2 identical over 8 bases. Losses at the gene ends were 6 bases for V and 5 bases for J; bases not matched to a gene: 8. The CDR3 is 14 residues long. Per germline, CDR1 DFQATT and CDR2 SNEGSKA (reference sequence). The CDR3: CSAGGGRETGELFF. In DNA form, the CDR3 reads TGCAGTGCCGGGGGGGGGCGAGAGACCGGGGAGCTGTTTTTT.

Details on this clonotype: An end of the junction differs from the germline gene, which may be a read error. The chain is built from TRBV27 and TRBJ2-2; TRBD1 is a possible D gene (6 bases). The CDR3 runs to 16 residues. Germline V gene lookup returns CDR1 MNHEY and CDR2 SMNVEV (reference sequence). This CDR3 is CTSMVTTGGNTGELFF. DNA of the CDR3: TGCACCAGCATGGTAACGACAGGTGGGAACACCGGGGAGCTGTTTTTT.

This clonotype has more than one count but fewer than ten. V and J are TRBV21-1 and TRBJ2-1. TRBV21-1 is designated a pseudogene. There are 9 residues in the CDR3. The CDR3 region is CASDNEQFF. CDR3 DNA sequence: TGTGCGTCAGACAATGAGCAGTTCTTC.

This clonotype was recorded a few times. V usage is TRBV18 and J usage is TRBJ1-2, with D possibly being TRBD1 (5 bases). Germline lookup yields CDR1 KGHSH and CDR2 LQKENI. CDR3 length: 14 amino acids. The V end lost 1 base, the J end lost 6 bases, and 12 bases lay between the germline ends. The CDR3, as DNA: TGTGCCAGCTCACCACTGGGGACGGCGGATGGCTACACCTTC. As protein: CASSPLGTADGYTF.

This clonotype was observed many times. This chain connects TRBV7-6 to TRBJ2-5, with D perhaps matching TRBD1 or TRBD2 (7 bases each). Deletions cut 5 bases from V and 2 bases from J, with 12 bases between. Looked up from germline, CDR1 is SGHVS and CDR2 is FNYEAQ. This CDR3 has 14 residues. The CDR3 here is CASSLQGGQETQYF. The CDR3 DNA sequence: TGTGCCAGCAGCCTTCAGGGGGGGCAAGAGACCCAGTACTTC.

The V call is TRBV7-9, the J call TRBJ2-1, with D maybe TRBD1 (5 bases). The CDR3 covers 15 residues. The ends were cut back, 0 bases at V and 8 bases at J, with 14 bases in the middle. Germline CDR1 is SEHNR and CDR2 is FQNEAQ (reference sequence). CDR3 bases: TGTGCCAGCAGCTTAGCGGTAGCCAGGGTCGATGAGCAGTTCTTC. It specifies CASSLAVARVDEQFF.

This clonotype showed up just a few times. The V call is TRBV20-1, the J call TRBJ2-5; D gene unclear. The germline gives CDR1 DFQATT, CDR2 SNEGSKA (reference sequence). This CDR3 region has 13 residues. Trimming left V 5 bases short and J 6 bases short, with 16 bases between. CDR3 DNA sequence: TGCAGTGCTCGGATAGCCCCGGGCAAGACCCAGTACTTC. The encoded protein is CSARIAPGKTQYF.

This clonotype was detected many times. This chain connects TRBV5-1 to TRBJ2-3; tentatively, D is TRBD1 or TRBD2 (5 bases each). The ends were cut back, 5 bases at V and 5 bases at J, with 18 bases in the middle. CDR3 length: 15 amino acids. CDR1 is SGHRS and CDR2 is YFSETQ in the germline V gene. Here the CDR3 reads CASRRDGRSVDTQYF. CDR3 in DNA: TGCGCCAGCAGACGGGACGGACGGTCCGTAGATACGCAGTATTTT.

This sequence joins TRBV6-2 or TRBV6-3 and TRBJ2-7; TRBD1 matches 7 bases. Germline CDR1 reads MNHEY; CDR2 reads SVGEGT. V was pared by 2 bases and J by 2 bases, with 3 bases of the junction left unmatched. The CDR3 spans 14 residues. The CDR3 reads CASSYRGPPYEQYF. CDR3 coding DNA: TGTGCCAGCAGTTACAGGGGGCCCCCCTACGAGCAGTACTTC.

This clonotype showed up just a few times. The chain recombines TRBV20-1 with TRBJ2-7, with 10 positions matching TRBD1. The CDR3 contains 14 residues. Germline CDR1 reads DFQATT; CDR2 reads SNEGSKA (reference sequence). Germline trimming cut 6 bases from V and 3 bases from J; bases unmatched to any gene: 8. The CDR3 region has the DNA TGCAGTGCCTCGGGACAGGGGCTGAACTACGAGCAGTACTTC. This sequence encodes CSASGQGLNYEQYF.

In its sample, this clonotype was seen many times. The chain employs TRBV28 and TRBJ2-7; D gene uncertain. The length of the CDR3 is 16 residues. From germline, CDR1 is MDHEN and CDR2 SYDVKM. V was shortened by 4 bases and J by 2 bases, with 18 bases between the two germline ends. The CDR3 DNA reads TGTGCCAGCAGTTCCCTCTACCAGCACCGAACCTACGAGCAGTACTTC. As protein: CASSSLYQHRTYEQYF. Full variable domain (missing parts from reference TRBV28 and TRBJ2-7): DVKVTQSSRYLVKRTGEKVFLECVQDMDHENMFWYRQDPGLGLRLIYFSYDVKMKEKGDIPEGYSVSREKKERFSLILESASTNQTSMYLCASSSLYQHRTYEQYFGPGTRLTVT.

The V call is TRBV12-3 or TRBV12-4, the J call TRBJ2-7; D unclear. Trimming took 4 bases from V and 4 from J, leaving 17 bases between them. The CDR3 consists of 15 residues. CDR3 in amino acids: CASSYGSSRKYEQYF. CDR3 sequence (DNA): TGTGCCAGCAGTTATGGATCGTCAAGGAAATACGAGCAGTACTTC.

The rearrangement uses TRBV12-3 or TRBV12-4 and TRBJ2-1; 9 positions agree with TRBD2. The CDR3 length is 15 residues. J was trimmed by 5 bases and V by 3 bases; bases with no gene match: 5. The CDR3 bases are TGTGCCAGCAGTTTGGTGGCTAGCGGGGACAATGAGCAGTTCTTC. Translating gives CASSLVASGDNEQFF.

The chain has TRBV12-3 or TRBV12-4 and TRBJ2-7; no firm D call. The CDR3 loop spans 13 amino acids. V was shortened by 3 bases and J by 9 bases, with 15 bases between the two germline ends. CDR3 protein: CASSFSPDNGQYF. The DNA of the CDR3 is TGTGCCAGCAGTTTTAGCCCCGACAACGGGCAGTACTTC.

CDR3 region: CASSQEQKLYEQYF. DNA for the CDR3: TGTGCCAGCAGCCAAGAACAGAAACTCTACGAGCAGTACTTC. The chain has TRBV3-1 and TRBJ2-7; D gene ambiguous. Trimming left V 0 bases short and J 3 bases short, with 9 bases between. CDR1 and CDR2 (germline): LGHDT, YNNKEL (reference sequence). CDR3 length equals 14 residues.

CDR3 sequence: CASSLSVGQAHTF. The CDR3 bases are TGTGCCAGCAGTTTATCCGTTGGACAGGCCCACACCTTC. The rearrangement uses TRBV27 and TRBJ1-2; TRBD1 agrees at 7 bases. CDR1 MNHEY and CDR2 SMNVEV come from the germline V gene (reference sequence). V was clipped by 0 bases and J by 12 bases; unmatched bases: 7. The CDR3 contains 13 residues.

The table lists this clonotype with many counts. The chain joins TRBV29-1 to TRBJ2-5; D is unresolved. The CDR3 loop spans 12 amino acids. V lost 4 bases, J lost 5 bases, and 11 bases lay in between. The germline gives CDR1 SQVTM, CDR2 ANQGSEA. The CDR3 protein is CSVASFGETQYF. The CDR3 DNA sequence: TGCAGCGTTGCTAGTTTCGGGGAGACCCAGTACTTC. The full variable domain, with the rest looked up from reference TRBV29-1 and TRBJ2-5, is SAVISQKPSRDICQRGTSLTIQCQVDSQVTMMFWYRQQPGQSLTLIATANQGSEATYESGFVIDKFPISRPNLTFSTLTVSNMSPEDSSIYLCSVASFGETQYFGPGTRLLVL.

Here the CDR3 DNA reads TGTGCCAGCAGTTTAGGACAGCTTAGCACAGATACGCAGTATTTT. Protein sequence: CASSLGQLSTDTQYF. The V gene is TRBV12-3 or TRBV12-4, the J gene TRBJ2-3, with D tentatively TRBD1 (5 bases). This CDR3 has 15 residues. With 1 base removed from V and 0 bases from J, the gap between germline ends came to 8 bases.

The V call is TRBV6-1, the J call TRBJ2-6; perhaps TRBD2 as D (7 bases). V was trimmed by 8 bases and J by 4 bases, leaving 15 bases between them. The length of the CDR3 is 15 residues. The germline V gene has CDR1 MNHNS and CDR2 SASEGT. The CDR3 here is CASGKGGRGANVLTF. CDR3 coding DNA: TGTGCCAGCGGTAAGGGGGGGAGAGGGGCCAACGTCCTGACTTTC.

J is TRBJ2-7 and V is TRBV20-1; D gene unclear. V gave up 8 bases and J gave up 8 bases, with 7 bases separating them. This CDR3 has 8 residues. Germline values: CDR1 DFQATT, CDR2 SNEGSKA (reference sequence). The DNA of the CDR3 is TGCAGTAATGACCAGCAGTACTTC. Its translation is CSNDQQYF.

The chain carries TRBV3-1 and TRBJ2-3; 7 nucleotides align to TRBD2. The trim removed 4 bases at V and 2 bases at J, leaving 6 bases unmatched. Germline loops: CDR1 LGHDT, CDR2 YNNKEL (reference sequence). CDR3 length: 15 residues. CDR3 amino acids: CASSLRLAHTDTQYF. Here the CDR3 DNA reads TGTGCCAGCAGCCTCCGACTAGCCCACACAGATACGCAGTATTTT.

The chain's CDR3 is CASSYHLSAEAFF. CDR3 nucleotide sequence: TGTGCCAGCAGCTACCACCTCAGCGCTGAAGCTTTCTTT. This chain joins TRBV13 and TRBJ1-1; D is unclear. V lost 4 bases and J lost 6, with 12 bases in between. The CDR3 has 13 residues. Germline-derived CDR1 and CDR2 are PRHDT and FYEKMQ (reference sequence).